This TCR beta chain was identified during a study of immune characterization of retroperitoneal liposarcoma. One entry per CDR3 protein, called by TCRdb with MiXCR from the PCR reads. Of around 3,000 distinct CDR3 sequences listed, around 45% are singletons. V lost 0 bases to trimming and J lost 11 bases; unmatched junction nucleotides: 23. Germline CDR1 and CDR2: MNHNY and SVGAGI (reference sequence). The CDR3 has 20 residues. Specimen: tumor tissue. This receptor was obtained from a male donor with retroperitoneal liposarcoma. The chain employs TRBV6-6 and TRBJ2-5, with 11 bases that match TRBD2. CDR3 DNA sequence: TGTGCCAGCAGTTACTCCCGAGGGACTAGCGGCCCGAGCTCCTACAATGAGCAGTACTTC. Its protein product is CASSYSRGTSGPSSYNEQYF.